The 30 T cell receptor beta chains given below trace back to one sample, sequenced in a study of blood T cell repertoires in COVID-19. Only in-frame clones appear in the TCRdb table, and some are missing; sequencing was by immunoSEQ multiplex PCR. The table records some 150,000 clones, 86% of them present only once. Sequencing was performed on peripheral blood. Receptor source: a man between 65 and 80 years old with acute or convalescent COVID-19.

The genes are TRBV6-1 and TRBJ2-3; D gene unclear. Germline V gene sequence: CDR1 MNHNS, CDR2 SASEGT. V was clipped by 0 bases and J by 8 bases, with 12 bases between them. CDR3 length equals 14 residues. CDR3 region: CASSEAWRASTQYF. DNA of the CDR3: TGTGCCAGCAGTGAAGCGTGGAGAGCAAGTACGCAGTATTTT.

V and J are TRBV28 and TRBJ2-3; TRBD2 aligns across 10 bases. J was trimmed by 2 bases and V by 5 bases; bases with no gene match: 4. Germline V CDR1 and CDR2: MDHEN, SYDVKM. This CDR3 is 15 amino acids long. The CDR3 DNA reads as TGTGCCAGCAGTGGACTAGCGGACAACACAGATACGCAGTATTTT. Amino acid sequence: CASSGLADNTDTQYF.

The rearrangement joins TRBV6-1 to TRBJ1-1; TRBD1 agrees at 10 bases. The V gene's germline CDR1 is MNHNS and CDR2 SASEGT. The V and J ends lost 2 bases and 1 base, in that order; junction bases with no gene match: 1. The CDR3 covers 15 residues. Here the CDR3 reads CASSERDRGNTEAFF. For the CDR3, the DNA is TGTGCCAGCAGTGAAAGGGACAGGGGGAACACTGAAGCTTTCTTT.

The rearrangement uses TRBV19 and TRBJ1-4; 7 bases map to TRBD1. CDR1 and CDR2 from the germline V gene are LNHDA and SQIVND (reference sequence). The CDR3 is 15 residues long. Trimming at V came to 10 bases and at J to 4 bases, leaving 12 bases not matched to a gene. The CDR3 region has the DNA TGTGCCACCGTGAACCGGGACAGAAGTAATGAAAAACTGTTTTTT. This translates into CATVNRDRSNEKLFF.

The chain couples TRBV19 to TRBJ1-3, with 7 bases that match TRBD1. Trimming at V came to 5 bases and at J to 1 base, leaving 5 bases not matched to a gene. The CDR3 has 15 amino acids. Looked up from germline, CDR1 is LNHDA and CDR2 is SQIVND (reference sequence). CDR3 residues: CASSAQTGSGNTIYF. The CDR3 DNA is TGTGCCAGTAGTGCTCAGACAGGGTCTGGAAACACCATATATTTT.

The V call is TRBV27, the J call TRBJ2-7; 10 positions match TRBD1. Unmatched junction bases numbered 6, after V lost 5 bases and J lost 5 bases. The V gene's germline CDR1 is MNHEY and CDR2 SMNVEV (reference sequence). The length of the CDR3 is 14 residues. The CDR3 spells CASSPGTGVDEQYF. The CDR3, as DNA: TGTGCCAGCAGTCCGGGGACAGGGGTGGACGAGCAGTACTTC.

This clone turned up a few times. The CDR3 sequence: CASSQPGRRDAFF. The CDR3 nucleotides read TGTGCCAGCAGCCAGCCGGGTCGACGTGACGCTTTCTTT. V usage is TRBV5-6 and J usage is TRBJ1-1; the D is unclear. Trimming shortened V by 4 bases and J by 11 bases, and 18 bases separated the two germline ends. There are 13 residues in the CDR3. The germline CDR1 and CDR2 sequences are SGHDT and YYEEEE.

The chain links TRBV7-3 to TRBJ2-2; no definite D call. CDR3 length equals 12 residues. V was cut by 2 bases and J by 7 bases, with 5 bases left in between. Looked up from germline, CDR1 is SGHTA and CDR2 is FQGTGA. CDR3 sequence: CASSLVGGELFF. CDR3 sequence (DNA): TGTGCCAGCAGCTTAGTCGGCGGGGAGCTGTTTTTT.

The genes are TRBV6-5 and TRBJ1-6; unclear D gene. V shed 6 bases and J shed 9 bases, with 15 bases lying between them. There are 14 residues in the CDR3. The V gene's germline CDR1 is MNHEY and CDR2 SVGAGI. In DNA, the CDR3 is TGTGCCAGCAGCTACACAGTGGATGGTTCACCCCTCCACTTT. Translation: CASSYTVDGSPLHF.

The chain couples TRBV28 to TRBJ2-7; TRBD2 matches 8 bases. In germline, CDR1 is MDHEN, CDR2 SYDVKM. The CDR3 is made up of 14 amino acids. V was pared by 6 bases and J by 0 bases, with 4 bases of the junction left unmatched. CDR3 loop: CASSISGVSYEQYF. CDR3 in DNA: TGTGCCAGCAGCATTAGCGGGGTCTCCTACGAGCAGTACTTC.

V usage is TRBV6-2 or TRBV6-3 and J usage is TRBJ2-3; 10 bases line up with TRBD2. CDR1 is MNHEY and CDR2 is SVGEGT in the germline V gene. With V trimmed by 2 bases and J by 3 bases, 2 bases remained unmatched. This CDR3 spans 15 amino acids. Here the CDR3 DNA reads TGTGCCAGCAGTTACGGGACTAGCGAAACAGATACGCAGTATTTT. Amino acid sequence: CASSYGTSETDTQYF.

The rearrangement links TRBV29-1 to TRBJ2-5; the D gene is possibly TRBD1 (6 bases). Per the germline V gene, CDR1 is SQVTM and CDR2 is ANQGSEA. The length of the CDR3 is 12 residues. The V end was cut by 4 bases, the J end by 2 bases, with 8 bases between. The CDR3 loop is CSVVQGQETQYF. The CDR3 nucleotides read TGCAGCGTTGTACAGGGACAAGAGACCCAGTACTTC.

Note on this clone: One end of the junction fails to match germline, which may point to a read error. The gene calls are TRBV19 and TRBJ1-1, with D unclear. The CDR3 extends over 13 amino acids. CDR1 and CDR2 (germline): LNHDA, SQIVND (reference sequence). The CDR3 is CASSTGPGTEAFF. For the CDR3, the DNA is TGTGCCAGCAGTACCGGGCCGGGGACTGAAGCTTTCTTT.

This clone was picked up many times. The chain couples TRBV21-1 to TRBJ2-1; TRBD2 is the table's D call, not checked against the DNA. TRBV21-1 is a pseudogene segment. CDR3 length: 14 amino acids. The CDR3 DNA follows: TGTGCCAGCAGCACTGAGACTAGCGGCAATGAGCAGTTCTTC. Amino acid sequence: CASSTETSGNEQFF.

This chain uses TRBV28 with TRBJ2-3; D not resolved. Germline V gene sequence: CDR1 MDHEN, CDR2 SYDVKM. The V and J ends lost 6 bases and 6 bases respectively, with 10 bases between them. This CDR3 is 12 amino acids long. CDR3 sequence (DNA): TGTGCCAGCAGGAAGACCGGGGATACGCAGTATTTT. Translation gives CASRKTGDTQYF.

The chain recombines TRBV6-6 with TRBJ2-3; D call uncertain. The CDR3 consists of 12 residues. Trimming cost V 4 bases and J 8 bases, with 10 bases left between them. The germline gives CDR1 MNHNY, CDR2 SVGAGI (reference sequence). The CDR3 spells CASSWAEGTQYF. The CDR3 DNA sequence: TGTGCCAGCAGTTGGGCAGAAGGTACGCAGTATTTT.

J is TRBJ1-1 and V is TRBV3-1 (or the pseudogene TRBV3-2); D is ambiguous. The CDR3 spans 14 residues. Trimming shortened V by 3 bases and J by 5 bases, and 13 bases separated the two germline ends. CDR1 is LGHDT and CDR2 is YNNKEL in the germline V gene (reference sequence). The CDR3: CASSQRGFETEAFF. The CDR3 DNA is TGTGCCAGCAGCCAGCGGGGTTTCGAGACTGAAGCTTTCTTT.

CDR3 region: CASSLESDTQYF. The CDR3 DNA is TGTGCCAGCAGCTTAGAGTCAGATACGCAGTATTTT. V gene TRBV7-3 combines with J gene TRBJ2-3, with D hard to call. CDR1 SGHTA and CDR2 FQGTGA come from the germline V gene. The CDR3 runs 12 residues. V lost 2 bases and J 4 bases, leaving 4 bases between the germline ends.

This rearrangement joins TRBV6-2 or TRBV6-3 to TRBJ2-3; 9 nucleotides line up with TRBD2. The CDR3 sequence is 18 residues long. CDR1 is MNHEY, CDR2 SVGEGT, per germline. Losses at the gene ends were 0 bases for V and 7 bases for J; bases not matched to a gene: 14. The CDR3 protein is CASSYSRGVAGVENTQYF. The CDR3 DNA is TGTGCCAGCAGTTACTCGAGAGGGGTAGCGGGAGTGGAGAATACGCAGTATTTT.

V usage is TRBV28 and J usage is TRBJ2-1; maybe TRBD2 (6 bases). This CDR3 is built from 14 residues. Trimming removed 10 bases at V and 0 bases at J, with 13 bases between. Germline values: CDR1 MDHEN, CDR2 SYDVKM. CDR3 nucleotide sequence: TGTGCCAACCAGCGGGCCAGCTCCTACAATGAGCAGTTCTTC. Its translation is CANQRASSYNEQFF.

J is TRBJ1-2 and V is TRBV12-3 or TRBV12-4, with D uncertain. This CDR3 region has 12 residues. The ends were cut back, 3 bases at V and 4 bases at J, with 6 bases in the middle. The DNA for the CDR3 is TGTGCCAGCAGTTTGTCTGTCTATGGCTACACCTTC. Residues: CASSLSVYGYTF.

The chain couples TRBV28 to TRBJ1-4; D is undetermined. Germline V gene lookup returns CDR1 MDHEN and CDR2 SYDVKM. The CDR3 contains 14 residues. The V gene lost 3 bases and the J gene lost 8 bases, with 13 bases spanning the gap. The CDR3 region is CASSFFSDTEKLFF. In nucleotides, the CDR3 is TGTGCCAGCAGTTTCTTTTCAGATACCGAAAAACTGTTTTTT.

The gene calls are TRBV28 and TRBJ2-7, with 7 nucleotides matching TRBD2. Germline V gives CDR1 MDHEN, CDR2 SYDVKM. The V and J ends lost 5 bases and 2 bases, in that order; junction bases with no gene match: 12. The CDR3 is 16 residues long. The CDR3 region has the DNA TGTGCCAGCAGTACCCCCAGCGGGAACTTCCCCTACGAGCAGTACTTC. It yields the protein CASSTPSGNFPYEQYF.

This clone was found a few times. This rearrangement joins TRBV7-9 to TRBJ2-4; possibly TRBD2 for D (6 bases). Trimming pared 5 bases from V and 0 bases from J, leaving 11 bases between. CDR1 is SEHNR and CDR2 is FQNEAQ in the germline V gene (reference sequence). The CDR3 has 15 residues. As DNA, the CDR3 is TGTGCCAGCAGCCAGAGGGAGGTAGCCAAAAACATTCAGTACTTC. Protein sequence: CASSQREVAKNIQYF.

V is TRBV7-2 and J is TRBJ1-1, with D hard to call. The ends were cut back, 1 base at V and 0 bases at J, with 9 bases in the middle. The CDR3 is 15 residues long. Germline CDR1 reads SGHTA; CDR2 reads FQGNSA. As DNA, the CDR3 is TGTGCCAGCAGCTTAGAGTCACAGCTGAACACTGAAGCTTTCTTT. It specifies CASSLESQLNTEAFF.

This clone counts as medium-sized. Other DNA sequences in this sample translate to the same CDR3. This rearrangement joins TRBV2 to TRBJ1-1; the match to TRBD1 covers 7 bases. The germline CDR1 and CDR2 sequences are SNHLY and FYNNEI. The CDR3 covers 14 residues. V lost 2 bases to trimming and J lost 8 bases; unmatched junction nucleotides: 8. The CDR3 loop reads CASSERRQGAEAFF. The CDR3 region has the DNA TGTGCCAGCAGTGAAAGGAGACAGGGAGCAGAAGCTTTCTTT.

The chain recombines TRBV28 with TRBJ1-1; a possible D gene is TRBD1 (6 bases). The CDR3 contains 13 residues. CDR1 and CDR2 from the germline V gene are MDHEN and SYDVKM. The V and J ends lost 4 bases and 8 bases respectively, with 14 bases between them. CDR3 nucleotides: TGTGCCAGCAGTTCATACCTTGGACAGGAAGCTTTCTTT. Translation: CASSSYLGQEAFF.

The chain couples TRBV27 to TRBJ1-5; D unresolved. Per germline, CDR1 MNHEY and CDR2 SMNVEV (reference sequence). V was shortened by 4 bases and J by 7 bases, with 11 bases between the two germline ends. The CDR3 runs to 13 residues. CDR3 protein: CASSWAGGQPQHF. CDR3 DNA: TGTGCCAGCAGTTGGGCGGGAGGGCAGCCCCAGCATTTT.

V usage is TRBV24-1 and J usage is TRBJ2-2, with D unresolved. V lost 1 base and J lost 2, with 16 bases in between. The CDR3 spans 18 residues. Looked up from germline, CDR1 is KGHDR and CDR2 is SFDVKD. Here the CDR3 reads CATSDFGDPNLNTGELFF. Written as DNA, the CDR3 is TGTGCCACCAGTGATTTCGGAGATCCTAACCTTAACACCGGGGAGCTGTTTTTT.

The chain joins TRBV28 to TRBJ1-6, with D possibly being TRBD1 (5 bases). The CDR3 totals 13 residues. CDR1 and CDR2 (germline): MDHEN, SYDVKM. Between the trimmed V and J ends, which lost 5 bases and 7 bases, there was a span of 9 bases. The CDR3 is CASSIDRNSPLHF. CDR3 in DNA: TGTGCCAGCAGTATAGACAGAAATTCACCCCTCCACTTT.